The present T cell receptor beta chain was sequenced within a study of OX40 agonist ivuxolimab in advanced cancers. V was clipped by 0 bases and J by 3 bases; unmatched bases: 0. The CDR3 is made up of 15 amino acids. Germline loops: CDR1 SGHRS, CDR2 YFSETQ. Using immunoSEQ multiplex PCR, the repertoire was profiled, and TCRdb retains in-frame clones only, with some absent. The sample includes about 62,000 clones, less than 85% of them seen just once. Study-level results: Antigen specificity was not determined for the expanded peripheral T cells.

This clone has just a few counts. No antigen is known for it. The sequencing here drew on CD4+ or CD8+ T cells sorted from blood, taken in a trial of the OX40 agonist ivuxolimab. V usage is TRBV5-1 and J usage is TRBJ2-5; 12 bases align to TRBD2. This TCR came from an adult with an advanced solid tumor such as melanoma, head and neck, liver or kidney cancer. In DNA form, the CDR3 reads TGCGCCAGCAGCTTGGGACTAGCGGGAGAAGAGACCCAGTACTTC. This sequence encodes CASSLGLAGEETQYF.